These T cell receptor beta chains were read from a single sample in a study of OX40 agonist ivuxolimab in advanced cancers. Repertoires were generated with immunoSEQ multiplex PCR, while TCRdb's copy carries only in-frame clones and drops some. The data show about 79,000 clones, with under 85% seen just once and about 4% held by the top ten. The source material was CD4+ or CD8+ T cells sorted from blood, sampled in a trial of the OX40 agonist ivuxolimab. These receptors originate from an adult with an advanced solid tumor such as melanoma, head and neck, liver or kidney cancer. CDR3s include the opening cysteine and the closing phenylalanine or tryptophan. A D gene is named only where the DNA matches it firmly. A row's size may be missing; if present it is once, few, many or a size class.

J,D,V,size,CDR3,DNA
TRBJ1-5,.,TRBV6-1,.,CASIREPDQPQHF,TGTGCCAGCATCAGGGAACCTGACCAGCCCCAGCATTTT
TRBJ2-7,.,TRBV30,once,CAWSTGHEVDYEQYF,TGTGCCTGGAGTACCGGACATGAGGTGGACTACGAGCAGTACTTC
TRBJ2-3,.,TRBV11-2,.,CASSRRAQVTDTQYF,TGTGCCAGCAGCCGGCGGGCGCAGGTCACAGATACGCAGTATTTT
TRBJ2-1,.,TRBV28,once,CASREGGDYNEQFF,TGTGCCAGCAGAGAGGGCGGGGATTACAATGAGCAGTTCTTC
TRBJ1-2,TRBD1,TRBV11-2,.,CASSLGQALNYGYTF,TGTGCCAGCAGCCTGGGACAGGCGCTTAATTATGGCTACACCTTC
TRBJ1-5,.,TRBV28,.,CASNRVSYSNQPQHF,TGTGCCAGCAACAGGGTGAGCTATAGCAATCAGCCCCAGCATTTT
TRBJ2-7,.,TRBV11-3,once,CASTKAGPNSYEQYF,TGTGCCAGCACTAAAGCTGGACCCAACTCCTACGAGCAGTACTTC
TRBJ1-5,.,TRBV28,.,CASRAMGGQYQPQHF,TGTGCCAGCAGAGCAATGGGGGGCCAATATCAGCCCCAGCATTTT
TRBJ1-1,TRBD1,TRBV30,.,CAWSRGTGVTEVFF,TGTGCCTGGAGTCGGGGGACAGGGGTCACTGAAGTTTTCTTT
TRBJ2-1,.,TRBV11-3,.,CASSKGNIREQFF,TGTGCCAGCAGCAAGGGGAACATTCGTGAGCAGTTCTTC
TRBJ2-1,.,TRBV19,.,CASSRTSVSDNEQFF,TGTGCCAGTAGTCGGACGTCAGTGTCGGACAATGAGCAGTTCTTC
TRBJ2-1,TRBD2,TRBV19,.,CASSRPGLAGGWSYNEQFF,TGTGCCAGTAGCCGCCCGGGACTAGCGGGAGGATGGTCCTACAATGAGCAGTTCTTC
TRBJ2-7,.,TRBV28,.,CASSLGRAYEQYF,TGTGCCAGCAGTTTAGGCAGGGCCTACGAGCAGTACTTC
TRBJ2-4,TRBD1,TRBV6-4,once,CASSDGRGQGKNIQYF,TGTGCCAGCAGTGACGGCAGGGGGCAGGGCAAAAACATTCAGTACTTC
TRBJ2-5,.,TRBV9,.,CASSGGGQLQETQYF,TGTGCCAGCAGCGGTGGGGGGCAACTACAAGAGACCCAGTACTTC
TRBJ1-5,TRBD1,TRBV28,.,CASIENRGNQPQHF,TGTGCCAGCATAGAAAACAGGGGAAATCAGCCCCAGCATTTT
TRBJ1-1,TRBD1,TRBV5-6,.,CASSLGDSRLYYTEAFF,TGTGCCAGCAGCTTGGGGGACAGCCGTCTCTACTACACTGAAGCTTTCTTT
TRBJ2-2,.,TRBV7-2,.,CASTQPGFGTGELFF,TGTGCCAGCACCCAACCGGGGTTCGGCACCGGGGAGCTGTTTTTT
TRBJ2-1,.,TRBV4-3,.,CASSQEARLYNEQFF,TGCGCCAGCAGCCAAGAGGCTAGACTTTACAATGAGCAGTTCTTC
TRBJ2-7,TRBD1,TRBV7-3,.,CAPPGQISSYEQYF,TGTGCCCCCCCGGGACAGATTAGCTCCTACGAGCAGTACTTC
TRBJ2-7,TRBD1,TRBV28,.,CASSPGTGLLIRYEQYF,TGTGCCAGCAGTCCCGGGACAGGGTTGTTAATAAGGTACGAGCAGTACTTC
TRBJ1-2,TRBD1,TRBV4-3,.,CASSQVIWDRGTYGYTF,TGCGCCAGCAGCCAAGTAATATGGGACAGGGGGACTTATGGCTACACCTTC
TRBJ2-1,TRBD2,TRBV27,few,CASSLLAEPYNEQFF,TGTGCCAGCAGCCTACTAGCGGAACCCTACAATGAGCAGTTCTTC
TRBJ2-2,TRBD1,TRBV5-4,.,CASSLETGENTGELFF,TGTGCCAGCAGCTTGGAAACAGGGGAAAACACCGGGGAGCTGTTTTTT
TRBJ2-7,TRBD2,TRBV15,.,CATSRELTSGYEQYF,TGTGCCACCAGCAGAGAATTAACTAGCGGGTACGAGCAGTACTTC
TRBJ2-1,TRBD2,TRBV7-8,once,CASSFSRESGNEQFF,TGTGCCAGCAGCTTCTCGCGGGAGAGTGGCAATGAGCAGTTCTTC
TRBJ2-1,.,TRBV30,.,CAWSRDFDQFF,TGTGCCTGGAGCCGGGACTTCGACCAGTTCTTC
TRBJ1-5,.,TRBV2,.,CASSEAVGSNQPQHF,TGTGCCAGCAGTGAAGCGGTGGGAAGCAATCAGCCCCAGCATTTT
TRBJ1-1,.,TRBV5-6,.,CASSLGVQGEAFF,TGTGCCAGCAGCTTGGGGGTACAGGGTGAAGCTTTCTTT
TRBJ1-2,.,TRBV28,.,CASSLKMGGYTF,TGTGCCAGCAGCCTTAAAATGGGTGGCTACACCTTC